This TCR beta chain was recovered during a study of blood T cell repertoires in COVID-19. Across the whole study: Whether acute or convalescent, the COVID-19 samples came from the United States, Italy and Spain.

Those enrolled, adults aged roughly 18 to 89 years, came from about 24 US areas. Two consecutive negative NP/OP PCR tests, clearance, or resolved symptoms defined Cohort 3 recovery. In the original analysis: Estimation of nucleated cell counts relied on the amplification of reference gene primers. Method: immunoSEQ multiplex PCR; TCRdb's copy keeps in-frame clones and lacks some. The DNA was the basis for D and trimming; V, J and clone size are from that table. The table shows 200,000 to 250,000 clones, with 70% to 90% occurring only once. The germline CDR1 and CDR2 sequences are MNHEY and SVGEGT. The CDR3 has 14 residues. Germline trimming cut 5 bases from V and 5 bases from J; bases unmatched to any gene: 3.

This TCR came from a woman aged 45-65 years who had recovered from COVID-19. The rearrangement uses TRBV6-2 or TRBV6-3 and TRBJ2-1, with 10 bases aligning to TRBD2. Sequencing was performed on PBMCs or T cells enriched from blood (not recorded which). The chain's CDR3 is CASSGLAANNEQFF. CDR3 nucleotides: TGTGCCAGCAGTGGACTAGCGGCTAACAATGAGCAGTTCTTC.